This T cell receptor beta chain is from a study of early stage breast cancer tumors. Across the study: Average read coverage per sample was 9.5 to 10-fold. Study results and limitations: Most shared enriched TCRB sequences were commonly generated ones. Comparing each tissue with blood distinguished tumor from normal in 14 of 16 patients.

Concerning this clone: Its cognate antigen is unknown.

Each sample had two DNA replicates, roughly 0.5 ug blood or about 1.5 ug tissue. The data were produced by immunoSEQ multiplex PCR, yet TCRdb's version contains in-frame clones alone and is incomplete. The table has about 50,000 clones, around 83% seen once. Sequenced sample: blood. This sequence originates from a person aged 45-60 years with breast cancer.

CDR3 protein: CASSARGQGSQKWDEQFF. For the CDR3, the DNA is TGTGCCAGCAGCGCAAGGGGACAGGGGAGCCAGAAATGGGATGAGCAGTTCTTC. The chain carries TRBV5-4 and TRBJ2-1, with 10 bases identical to TRBD1. CDR3 length: 18 residues. The V gene end was trimmed by 4 bases and the J gene end by 8 bases; junction bases not matched to a gene: 18. The germline gives CDR1 SGHNT, CDR2 YYREEE (reference sequence).